These T cell receptor beta chains were read from a single sample in a study of blood T cell repertoires in COVID-19. Here immunoSEQ multiplex PCR was the method, and the copy in TCRdb shows in-frame clones only, minus some. This sample carries some 120,000 clones, about 85% of them seen once, and the ten largest clones take approximately 1.8%. The sample comprised peripheral blood. The receptors originated from a man between 65 and 85 years old with acute or convalescent COVID-19. CDR3s include the opening cysteine and the closing phenylalanine or tryptophan. Each record gives: V gene, CDR3 protein.

V: TRBV4-1
CDR3: CASSRRQGIGNTEAFF

V: TRBV7-2
CDR3: CASSLAPGQGSPLHF

V: TRBV18
CDR3: CASSGGANQPQHF

V: TRBV15
CDR3: CATSRGQGLGSPLHF

V: TRBV6-1
CDR3: CASSESFAGGYEQYF

V: TRBV2
CDR3: CASRRLAAYNEQFF

V: TRBV24-1
CDR3: CATSQHSTGELFF

V: TRBV30
CDR3: CAFLLSGVSGYTF

V: TRBV7-9
CDR3: CASSLTGRRTEAFF

V: TRBV28
CDR3: CASSRRGPPSTDTQYF

V: TRBV11-3
CDR3: CASSQTSGGTYEQYF

V: TRBV7-2
CDR3: CASSRDRGGHQPQHF

V: TRBV7-9
CDR3: CASSSRDRDAYEQYF

V: TRBV4-1
CDR3: CASSQDGRGTKNIQYF

V: TRBV18
CDR3: CASSLLGHYEQYF

V: TRBV10-2
CDR3: CASSGGQGMNTEAFF

V: TRBV3-1/TRBV3-2
CDR3: CASSHHLGGNTGELFF

V: TRBV6-5
CDR3: CASSQQAATNEKLFF

V: TRBV5-1
CDR3: CASSITGLTNYGYTF

V: TRBV5-6
CDR3: CASSGTALGGYTF

V: TRBV2
CDR3: CASSPGTGEKKLFF

V: TRBV11-2
CDR3: CASSSLGTLAGSYNEQFF

V: TRBV5-4
CDR3: CASSLLGQGNGYTF

V: TRBV28
CDR3: CASSPRENTEAFF

V: TRBV12-5
CDR3: CASALGQGGDYGYTF

V: TRBV6-5
CDR3: CASSPQGTNQPQHF

V: TRBV5-1
CDR3: CASSLDRSYNEQFF

V: TRBV11-2
CDR3: CASRRQGEDTIYF

V: TRBV6-5
CDR3: CASLRGSGNTIYF

V: TRBV2
CDR3: CASSEGVSQYF

V: TRBV20-1
CDR3: CSASFGLVGAEQFF

V: TRBV11-3
CDR3: CASSLSWSNQPQHF

V: TRBV9
CDR3: CASSAGTVLGNTIYF

V: TRBV7-3
CDR3: CASSPRDARSLAENNEQFF

V: TRBV4-2
CDR3: CASSQEGQVDLNEKLFF